This record looks at one T cell receptor (beta chain) sequence and its context. Its antigen remains unknown. This record belongs to a study of cytomegalovirus exposure and HLA in healthy donors. Study observations and caveats: Around 160 TCR beta chains were listed as cytomegalovirus-associated. The classifier reportedly diagnosed cytomegalovirus status with high specificity and sensitivity. One variant, a missense change in DCLRE1C, was linked in a later analysis to TCR beta V- and J-gene trimming.

Healthy donors of bone marrow made up the group. 60 Vbeta and 13 Jbeta primers were used in PCR. Method: immunoSEQ multiplex PCR; TCRdb's copy keeps in-frame clones and lacks some. The data show about 110,000 clones, with 65% to 75% seen just once and 11% held by the top ten. The sequence derives from a man in his forties in good health and CMV-seropositive. The sample comprised PBMCs.

The CDR3 region is CASSQDPSGGGADTQYF. The DNA for the CDR3 is TGTGCCAGCAGCCAAGACCCTAGCGGAGGGGGGGCAGATACGCAGTATTTT. The chain links TRBV14 to TRBJ2-3, with a possible D match to TRBD2 (7 bases). CDR3 length equals 17 residues. The V and J ends lost 0 bases and 4 bases respectively, with 17 bases between them. The germline V gene encodes CDR1 SGHDN and CDR2 FVKESK.